This T cell receptor beta chain was obtained from a study of T cell repertoires in cytomegalovirus infection. The overall study: Peptides in the study included HLA-C-restricted and HLA-B-restricted CMV epitopes.

Using its own MiXCR run on the reads, TCRdb lists one record per CDR3 protein. Here the sample spans approximately 100,000 distinct CDR3 sequences, less than 55% being singletons. CDR1 and CDR2 from the germline V gene are MNHNY and SVGAGI (reference sequence). The germline V and J ends were trimmed by 5 bases and 7 bases, with 15 bases remaining between them. The CDR3 sequence is 15 residues long. This clonotype occurred a few times. Its specificity is not known. The sequencing here drew on CD8+ T cells from cultured PBMCs, taken from culture after CMV antigen stimulation. This chain links TRBV6-6 with TRBJ1-6, with D possibly matching TRBD1 (5 bases). The sequence came from a human donor in good health (CMV status not recorded). Some clones in this sample may be carry-over from other donors' samples. CDR3 residues: CASSIADMGNSPLHF. DNA for the CDR3: TGTGCCAGCAGTATAGCGGACATGGGGAATTCACCCCTCCACTTT.